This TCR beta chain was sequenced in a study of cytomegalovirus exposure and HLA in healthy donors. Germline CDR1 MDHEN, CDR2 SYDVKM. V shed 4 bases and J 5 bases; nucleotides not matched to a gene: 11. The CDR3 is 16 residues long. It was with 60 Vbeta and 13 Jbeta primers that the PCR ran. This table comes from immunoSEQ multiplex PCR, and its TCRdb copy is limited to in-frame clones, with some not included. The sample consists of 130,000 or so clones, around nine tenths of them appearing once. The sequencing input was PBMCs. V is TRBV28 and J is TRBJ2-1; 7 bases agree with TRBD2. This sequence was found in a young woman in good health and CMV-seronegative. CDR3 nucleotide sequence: TGTGCCAGCAGTTCCCCATTTGCGGGAGAGGACAATGAGCAGTTCTTC. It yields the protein CASSSPFAGEDNEQFF.